A single sample is the source of the 18 T cell receptor beta chains below, sequenced in a study of T-cell memory formation after mild COVID-19. TCRdb redid the calling of the 5' RACE reads with MiXCR, one entry per CDR3 protein. The sample has hundreds of thousands of distinct CDR3 sequences, 20% seen once. Source material: PBMCs or a T cell subset sorted from them (not recorded which). The receptors were sampled from an adult woman who had mild COVID-19 (a few samples of this study predate the infection). Cell type and time point are not known.

This clonotype appeared a few times. V gene TRBV6-2 or TRBV6-3 combines with J gene TRBJ1-1, with D maybe TRBD1 (5 bases). Trimming took 7 bases from V and 2 from J, leaving 11 bases between them. CDR3 length equals 13 residues. Germline CDR1 is MNHEY and CDR2 is SVGEGT. The CDR3 protein is CASKGLENTEAFF. CDR3 nucleotides: TGTGCCAGCAAGGGGCTTGAAAACACTGAAGCTTTCTTT.

V and J are TRBV20-1 and TRBJ1-1; 9 bases are shared with TRBD1. Germline V gives CDR1 DFQATT, CDR2 SNEGSKA (reference sequence). V shed 5 bases and J 5 bases; nucleotides not matched to a gene: 0. The CDR3 covers 11 residues. The CDR3 DNA reads as TGCAGTGCTGGACAGGGGACTGAAGCTTTCTTT. This gives the protein CSAGQGTEAFF.

The chain combines TRBV29-1 with TRBJ2-3; 8 nucleotides align to TRBD2. The CDR3 consists of 14 residues. Germline V CDR1 and CDR2: SQVTM, ANQGSEA. After removal of 7 bases from V and 0 bases from J, the junction contained 6 bases not matched to a gene. DNA for the CDR3: TGCAGCGGTGTAGCGGGGTTAAGCACAGATACGCAGTATTTT. Translation: CSGVAGLSTDTQYF.

This clonotype has just a few counts. V and J are TRBV29-1 and TRBJ2-3; TRBD2 matches 9 bases. Germline assignment: CDR1 SQVTM and CDR2 ANQGSEA. V was clipped by 4 bases and J by 3 bases; unmatched bases: 11. There are 16 residues in the CDR3. As DNA, the CDR3 is TGCAGCGTTGGTACCCTAGCGGGACCGGGAACAGATACGCAGTATTTT. Translating gives CSVGTLAGPGTDTQYF.

The chain carries TRBV7-8 and TRBJ2-2; 7 bases map to TRBD1. After removal of 7 bases from V and 0 bases from J, the junction contained 2 bases not matched to a gene. The CDR3 contains 14 residues. Germline loops: CDR1 SGHVS, CDR2 FQNEAQ. The CDR3 spells CASKGGPNTGELFF. CDR3 bases: TGTGCCAGCAAAGGGGGCCCGAACACCGGGGAGCTGTTTTTT.

This clonotype was detected many times. The gene calls are TRBV19 and TRBJ2-1; D may be TRBD1 or TRBD2 (5 bases each). With 5 bases removed from V and 2 bases from J, the gap between germline ends came to 10 bases. This CDR3 has 14 residues. Germline V gives CDR1 LNHDA, CDR2 SQIVND (reference sequence). The CDR3 region is CASSPGTTYNEQFF. CDR3 coding DNA: TGTGCCAGTAGTCCTGGGACCACCTACAATGAGCAGTTCTTC.

In this sample, this clonotype turned up a few times. The CDR3 is CASIHTSGGPSNQPQHF. The CDR3 region has the DNA TGTGCCAGCATCCATACCTCCGGGGGGCCAAGCAATCAGCCCCAGCATTTT. The V gene is TRBV27, the J gene TRBJ1-5, with D possibly TRBD1 on 6 matching bases. The CDR3 contains 17 residues. V was clipped by 7 bases and J by 1 base, with 20 bases between them. Per germline, CDR1 MNHEY and CDR2 SMNVEV (reference sequence).

The genes are TRBV7-9 and TRBJ2-3; the D gene could be TRBD1 or TRBD2 (7 bases each). CDR1 is SEHNR and CDR2 is FQNEAQ in the germline V gene (reference sequence). Trimming removed 1 base from V and 2 bases from J, with 19 bases in between. CDR3 length: 18 amino acids. CDR3 nucleotide sequence: TGTGCCAGCAGCTTAGGGAGATCAGCGGGACAGCTCACAGATACGCAGTATTTT. Amino acids: CASSLGRSAGQLTDTQYF. The complete variable domain, with remaining parts taken from reference TRBV7-9 and TRBJ2-3, reads DTGVSQNPRHKITKRGQNVTFRCDPISEHNRLYWYRQTLGQGPEFLTYFQNEAQLEKSRLLSDRFSAERPKGSFSTLEIQRTEQGDSAMYLCASSLGRSAGQLTDTQYFGPGTRLTVL.

This clonotype was counted between two and nine times. The genes are TRBV7-9 and TRBJ1-4; D is unresolved. The V and J ends lost 5 bases and 0 bases respectively, with 13 bases between them. Germline CDR1 reads SEHNR; CDR2 reads FQNEAQ (reference sequence). The length of the CDR3 is 16 residues. CDR3 sequence reads: CASSPGRTATNEKLFF. The CDR3, as DNA: TGTGCCAGCAGCCCGGGCAGGACGGCAACTAATGAAAAACTGTTTTTT.

This clonotype appeared a few times. In DNA, the CDR3 is TGTGCCATCAGGACTCGACAGCTGAACACTGAAGCTTTCTTT. Residues: CAIRTRQLNTEAFF. The chain joins TRBV10-3 to TRBJ1-1; TRBD1 might be the D (5 bases). Germline CDR1 is ENHRY and CDR2 is SYGVKD. The V gene lost 6 bases and the J gene lost 0 bases, with 11 bases spanning the gap. The CDR3 is 14 residues long.

The rearrangement links TRBV5-1 to TRBJ2-5, with D tentatively TRBD1 (6 bases). The CDR3 is made up of 14 amino acids. V lost 4 bases, J lost 5 bases, and 15 bases lay in between. Germline-derived CDR1 and CDR2 are SGHRS and YFSETQ. CDR3 in DNA: TGCGCCAGCAGCATCTCAGGGGCAGAGGAGACCCAGTACTTC. It translates to CASSISGAEETQYF.

This clonotype was seen a handful of times. The gene calls are TRBV9 and TRBJ1-2, with no clear D. The CDR3 consists of 16 residues. V was cut by 3 bases and J by 4 bases, with 19 bases left in between. From germline, CDR1 is SGDLS and CDR2 YYNGEE. This CDR3 reads CASSGYRTEGPYGYTF. The CDR3 DNA follows: TGTGCCAGCAGCGGCTACCGGACGGAAGGCCCCTATGGCTACACCTTC.

On this clonotype: No conserved phenylalanine or tryptophan ends this CDR3, so it is likely a read error. No DNA is shown, since the ends of the CDR3 on it are uncertain; the CDR3 is the one TCRdb lists. The rearrangement uses TRBV20-1 and TRBJ1-2; the tabulated D call, TRBD1, remains unverified against the DNA. Germline V CDR1 and CDR2: DFQATT, SNEGSKA (reference sequence). The CDR3 has 11 residues if both end residues are counted. The CDR3 is CSARALDRDRL.

The chain employs TRBV9 and TRBJ2-1; D may correspond to TRBD1 or TRBD2 (5 bases each). V was shortened by 0 bases and J by 5 bases, with 24 bases between the two germline ends. The CDR3 runs 19 residues. Germline CDR1 SGDLS, CDR2 YYNGEE. CDR3 amino acids: CASSVAGPDPRELNNEQFF. CDR3 coding DNA: TGTGCCAGCAGCGTAGCGGGGCCTGACCCACGCGAATTGAACAATGAGCAGTTCTTC.

A few counts support this clonotype. The chain recombines TRBV7-9 with TRBJ2-1; 7 bases line up with TRBD2. Germline-derived CDR1 and CDR2 are SEHNR and FQNEAQ (reference sequence). The CDR3 has 15 amino acids. J was trimmed by 1 base and V by 5 bases; bases with no gene match: 5. CDR3 in amino acids: CASSPQRGSYNEQFF. In DNA form, the CDR3 reads TGTGCCAGCAGCCCACAGCGGGGATCCTACAATGAGCAGTTCTTC.

This chain uses TRBV11-2 with TRBJ2-1; D is ambiguous. This CDR3 contains 15 residues. Germline V gives CDR1 SGHAT, CDR2 FQNNGV. V gave up 3 bases and J gave up 0 bases, with 9 bases separating them. CDR3 region: CASSLVESSYNEQFF. Here the CDR3 DNA reads TGTGCCAGCAGCTTGGTCGAAAGCTCCTACAATGAGCAGTTCTTC.

The chain joins TRBV7-8 to TRBJ2-1; TRBD2 aligns across 9 bases. CDR3 length: 16 amino acids. The germline CDR1 and CDR2 sequences are SGHVS and FQNEAQ. V shed 8 bases and J 8 bases; nucleotides not matched to a gene: 16. CDR3 DNA sequence: TGTGCCAGCGCCTTGGACGCGGGACTAGCCGCAGATGAGCAGTTCTTC. Its translation is CASALDAGLAADEQFF.

The chain employs TRBV29-1 and TRBJ2-1, with 9 bases aligning to TRBD1. Trimming removed 6 bases from V and 2 bases from J; junction bases left unmatched: 5. There are 14 residues in the CDR3. Germline assignment: CDR1 SQVTM and CDR2 ANQGSEA. In DNA form, the CDR3 reads TGCAGCGTCTCCGGGACAGGGACCTACAATGAGCAGTTCTTC. Protein: CSVSGTGTYNEQFF.